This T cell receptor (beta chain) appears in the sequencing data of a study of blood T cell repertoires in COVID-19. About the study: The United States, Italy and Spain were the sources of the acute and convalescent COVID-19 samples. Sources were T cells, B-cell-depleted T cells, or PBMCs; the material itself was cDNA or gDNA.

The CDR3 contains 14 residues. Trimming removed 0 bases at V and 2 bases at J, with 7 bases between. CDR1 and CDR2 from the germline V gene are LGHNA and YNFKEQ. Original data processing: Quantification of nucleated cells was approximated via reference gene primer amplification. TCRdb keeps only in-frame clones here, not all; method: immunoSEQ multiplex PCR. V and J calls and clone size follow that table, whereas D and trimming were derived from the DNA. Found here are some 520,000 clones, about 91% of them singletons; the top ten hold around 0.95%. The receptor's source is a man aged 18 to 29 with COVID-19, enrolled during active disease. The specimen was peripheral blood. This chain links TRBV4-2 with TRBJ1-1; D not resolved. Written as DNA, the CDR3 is TGTGCCAGCAGCCAAGATCGAGTAAACACTGAAGCTTTCTTT. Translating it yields CASSQDRVNTEAFF.